This TCR beta chain was sequenced during a study of blood T cell repertoires in COVID-19. Assay used: immunoSEQ multiplex PCR; TCRdb lists only in-frame clones, some missing. The data contain about 130,000 clones, around 85% of them singletons. This CDR3 comprises 15 residues. Looked up from germline, CDR1 is MNHEY and CDR2 is SVGAGI. V was pared by 8 bases and J by 2 bases, with 11 bases of the junction left unmatched. The chain recombines TRBV6-5 with TRBJ2-5; 7 bases match TRBD2. The sample comprised peripheral blood. This clonotype originated in a woman aged 80 or over with COVID-19, enrolled during active disease. The CDR3 loop is CASALERGGQETQYF. The DNA for the CDR3 is TGTGCCAGCGCCCTTGAACGGGGAGGGCAAGAGACCCAGTACTTC.